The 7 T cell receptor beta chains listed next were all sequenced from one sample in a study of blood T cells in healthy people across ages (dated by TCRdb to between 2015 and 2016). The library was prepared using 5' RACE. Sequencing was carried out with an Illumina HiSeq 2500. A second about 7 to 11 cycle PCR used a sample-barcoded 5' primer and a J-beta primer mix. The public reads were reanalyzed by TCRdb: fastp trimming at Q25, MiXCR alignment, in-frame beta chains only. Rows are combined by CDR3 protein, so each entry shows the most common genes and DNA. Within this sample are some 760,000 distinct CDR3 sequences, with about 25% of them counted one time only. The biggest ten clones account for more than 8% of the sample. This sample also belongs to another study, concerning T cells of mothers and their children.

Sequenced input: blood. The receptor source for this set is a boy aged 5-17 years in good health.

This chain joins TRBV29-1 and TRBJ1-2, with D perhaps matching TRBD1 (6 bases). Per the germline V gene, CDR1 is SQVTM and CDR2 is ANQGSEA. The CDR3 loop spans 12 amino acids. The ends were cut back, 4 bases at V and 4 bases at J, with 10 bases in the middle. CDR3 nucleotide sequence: TGCAGCGTTGGCCAGGGGCCCTATGGCTACACCTTC. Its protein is CSVGQGPYGYTF.

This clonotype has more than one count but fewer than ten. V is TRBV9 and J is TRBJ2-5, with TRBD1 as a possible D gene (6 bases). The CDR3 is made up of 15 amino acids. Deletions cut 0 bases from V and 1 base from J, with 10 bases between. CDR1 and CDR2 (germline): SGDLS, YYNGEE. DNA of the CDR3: TGTGCCAGCAGCGTAGGCGACAGGCTCCAAGAGACCCAGTACTTC. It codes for CASSVGDRLQETQYF.

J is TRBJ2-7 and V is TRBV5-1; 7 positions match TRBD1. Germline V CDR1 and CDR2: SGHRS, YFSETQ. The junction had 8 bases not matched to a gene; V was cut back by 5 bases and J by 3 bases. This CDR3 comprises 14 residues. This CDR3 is CASRGDSQFYEQYF. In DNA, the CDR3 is TGCGCCAGCAGAGGGGACAGCCAGTTCTACGAGCAGTACTTC.

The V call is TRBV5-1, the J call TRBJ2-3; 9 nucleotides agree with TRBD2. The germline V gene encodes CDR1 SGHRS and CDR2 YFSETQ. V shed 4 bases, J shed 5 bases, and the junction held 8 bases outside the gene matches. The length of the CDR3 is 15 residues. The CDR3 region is CASSGSGSGVDTQYF. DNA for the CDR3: TGCGCCAGCAGCGGTAGCGGGAGTGGGGTAGATACGCAGTATTTT.

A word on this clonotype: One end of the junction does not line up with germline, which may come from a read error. The CDR3, as DNA: TGTGCCAGCAGCTCCCTCGGCCTTCGAGATGCGCAGTATTTT. Amino acid sequence: CASSSLGLRDAQYF. The J gene is TRBJ2-3, the V gene TRBV7-9, with D unclear. The CDR3 is made up of 14 amino acids. Germline loops: CDR1 SEHNR, CDR2 FQNEAQ (reference sequence).

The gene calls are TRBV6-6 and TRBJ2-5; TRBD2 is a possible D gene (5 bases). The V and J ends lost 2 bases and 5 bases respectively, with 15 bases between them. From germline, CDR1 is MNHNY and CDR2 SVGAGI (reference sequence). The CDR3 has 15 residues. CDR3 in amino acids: CASSYGPRRGETQYF. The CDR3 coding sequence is TGTGCCAGCAGTTACGGGCCGAGAAGAGGGGAGACCCAGTACTTC.

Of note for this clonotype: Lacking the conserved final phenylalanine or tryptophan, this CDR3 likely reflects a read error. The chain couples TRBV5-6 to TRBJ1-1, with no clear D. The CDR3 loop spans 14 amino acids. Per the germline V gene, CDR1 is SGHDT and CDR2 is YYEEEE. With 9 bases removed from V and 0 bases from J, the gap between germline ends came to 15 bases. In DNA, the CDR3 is TGTGCCACCCAGCGGACCCCCATGAACACTGAAGCTTTCCTT. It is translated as CATQRTPMNTEAFL.